This entry features one T cell receptor beta chain sequence. Antigen: not known. Reanalyzing the 5' RACE reads, TCRdb keeps one entry per CDR3 protein, without DNA. This sample's table has approximately 420,000 distinct CDR3 sequences. These data belong to a study of T cells expressing NK-cell markers. Across the study: The study drew TCR beta repertoires from sorted CD3+CD56+NKG2C+, CD3+CD56+NKG2C- and CD3+CD56-NKG2C+ T cells. Points from the study as a whole: One observes that, in a handful of donors, these clonotypes were also the leading ones within the CD3+CD56-NKG2C+ fraction.

The sample comprised blood T cells: a sorted CD56 or NKG2C T cell subset, CD4+ or CD8+ T cells, or bulk PBMC T cells (not recorded which). The source is a woman in her forties or fifties in good health.

Here the CDR3 reads CASSDSPQAPFGYTF. V usage is TRBV10-1 and J usage is TRBJ1-2. Germline V gene lookup returns CDR1 WNHNN and CDR2 SYGVQD (reference sequence). The CDR3 covers 15 residues.